The present T cell receptor beta chain was sequenced within a study of T cells after yellow fever vaccination. Study at large: Fractions with few cells were prepared using SMART-Seq v4 Ultra Low Input.

Making TCR cDNA involved 5'RACE template switching, which added UMIs and a universal primer site. TCRdb used MiXCR to reprocess the 5' RACE reads, holding one entry per CDR3 protein. The data hold some 300,000 distinct CDR3 sequences, with over 8.5% observed a single time. CDR3 length equals 14 residues. Trimming shortened V by 1 base and J by 4 bases, and 10 bases separated the two germline ends. Germline CDR1 reads LGHDT; CDR2 reads YNNKEL (reference sequence). The sequenced sample was CD4+ T cells sorted from PBMCs, obtained 45 days after the yellow fever booster vaccination. The receptor's source is a man aged 18 to 29 who received the YFV17D yellow fever vaccine. The chain carries TRBV3-1 and TRBJ1-1; unclear D gene. This CDR3 is CASSQAGVFTEAFF. CDR3 nucleotide sequence: TGTGCCAGCAGCCAAGCCGGGGTGTTCACTGAAGCTTTCTTT.